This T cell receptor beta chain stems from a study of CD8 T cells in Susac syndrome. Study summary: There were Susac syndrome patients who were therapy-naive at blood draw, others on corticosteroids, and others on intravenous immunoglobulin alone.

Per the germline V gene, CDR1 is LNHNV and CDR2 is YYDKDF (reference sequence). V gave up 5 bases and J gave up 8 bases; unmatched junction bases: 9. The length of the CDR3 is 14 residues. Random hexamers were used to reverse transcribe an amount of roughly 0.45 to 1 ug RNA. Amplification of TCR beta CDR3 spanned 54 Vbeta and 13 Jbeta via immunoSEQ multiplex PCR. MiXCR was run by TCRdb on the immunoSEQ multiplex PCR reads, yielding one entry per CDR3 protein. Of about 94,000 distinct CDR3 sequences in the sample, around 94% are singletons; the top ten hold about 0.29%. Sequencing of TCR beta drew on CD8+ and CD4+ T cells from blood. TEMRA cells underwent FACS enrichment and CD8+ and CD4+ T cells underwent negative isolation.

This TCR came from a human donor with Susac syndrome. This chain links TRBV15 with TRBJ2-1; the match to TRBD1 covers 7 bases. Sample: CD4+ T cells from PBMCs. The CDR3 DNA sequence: TGTGCCACCAGCCTTGGGGCAGGGGGAGATGAGCAGTTCTTC. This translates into CATSLGAGGDEQFF.